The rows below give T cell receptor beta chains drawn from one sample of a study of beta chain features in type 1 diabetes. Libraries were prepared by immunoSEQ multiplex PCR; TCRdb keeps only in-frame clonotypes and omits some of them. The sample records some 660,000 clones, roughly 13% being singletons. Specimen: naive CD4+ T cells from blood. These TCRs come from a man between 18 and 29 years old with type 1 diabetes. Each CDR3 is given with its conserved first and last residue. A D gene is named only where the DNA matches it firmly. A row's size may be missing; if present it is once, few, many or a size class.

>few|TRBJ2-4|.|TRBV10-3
CAISESRGIENIQYF
TGTGCCATCAGTGAGTCGAGAGGCATAGAAAACATTCAGTACTTC
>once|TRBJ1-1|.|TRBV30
CAWSVLGSETEAFF
TGTGCCTGGAGTGTACTCGGGTCGGAAACTGAAGCTTTCTTT
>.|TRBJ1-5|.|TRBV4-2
CASTGQWGSQPQHF
TGTGCCAGCACTGGACAGTGGGGTTCTCAGCCCCAGCATTTT
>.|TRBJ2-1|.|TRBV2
CASNNEQFF
TGTGCCAGCAATAATGAGCAGTTCTTC
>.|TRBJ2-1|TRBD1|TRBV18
CASSTGGPPYNEQFF
TGTGCCAGCTCGACAGGGGGCCCCCCCTACAATGAGCAGTTCTTC
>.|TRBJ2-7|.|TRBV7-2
CASSMQGGYEQYF
TGTGCCAGCAGCATGCAGGGTGGGTACGAGCAGTACTTC
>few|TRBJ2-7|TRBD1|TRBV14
CASSPWTGLYYEQYF
TGTGCCAGCAGCCCCTGGACAGGGCTATACTACGAGCAGTACTTC
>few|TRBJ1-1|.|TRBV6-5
CASSYSGGLNTEAFF
TGTGCCAGCAGTTACTCTGGAGGACTGAACACTGAAGCTTTCTTT
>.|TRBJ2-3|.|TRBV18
CASSPPNPSTDTQYF
TGTGCCAGCTCACCACCGAACCCATCCACAGATACGCAGTATTTT
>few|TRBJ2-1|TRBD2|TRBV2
CASREPTGTRFGDEQFF
TGTGCCAGCAGGGAACCAACCGGGACTAGGTTTGGGGATGAGCAGTTCTTC
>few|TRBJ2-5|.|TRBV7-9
CASSLGGAGETQYF
TGTGCCAGCAGCTTAGGGGGGGCCGGTGAGACCCAGTACTTC
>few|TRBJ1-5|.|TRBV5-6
CASSGWASNQPQHF
TGTGCCAGCAGCGGTTGGGCCAGCAATCAGCCCCAGCATTTT
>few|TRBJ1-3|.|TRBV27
CASSLAGFGNTIYF
TGTGCCAGCAGTTTGGCCGGATTCGGAAACACCATATATTTT
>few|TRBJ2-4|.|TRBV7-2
CASTPGGLQYF
TGTGCCAGCACGCCCGGGGGCCTACAGTACTTC
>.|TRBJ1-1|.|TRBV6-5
CASSYSVSRLNTEAFF
TGTGCCAGCAGTTACTCCGTCAGCCGATTGAACACTGAAGCTTTCTTT
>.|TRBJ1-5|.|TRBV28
CASSRGQPQHF
TGTGCCAGCAGCCGTGGTCAGCCCCAGCATTTT